This T cell receptor beta chain stems from a study of long-term antiretroviral therapy in people with HIV. General study results and limits: Even long-term ART left TRB diversity below transplant donor controls, despite gains. Clones expanded before ART dominated the repertoire at all time points.

Concerning this clone itself: Its antigen is as yet unknown.

Trimming pared 0 bases from V and 4 bases from J, leaving 6 bases between. Per the germline V gene, CDR1 is PRHDT and CDR2 is FYEKMQ (reference sequence). This CDR3 region has 13 residues. It was version v3.0 of the immunoSEQ assay that was run at survey level. Clones were sequenced by immunoSEQ multiplex PCR, and TCRdb holds only the in-frame ones, with some missing. Here the sample spans 30,000 or so clones, around 79% being singletons. This clonotype was sampled from a man in his forties or fifties with HIV. This chain links TRBV13 with TRBJ1-2, with no clear D. Source: unsorted PBMCs, taken 3 years after starting antiretroviral therapy. The CDR3 sequence is CASSLGTGYGYTF. The CDR3 DNA is TGTGCCAGCAGCTTAGGTACCGGCTATGGCTACACCTTC. Combining the CDR3 with reference TRBV13 and TRBJ1-2 gives the whole variable domain AAGVIQSPRHLIKEKRETATLKCYPIPRHDTVYWYQQGPGQDPQFLISFYEKMQSDKGSIPDRFSAQQFSDYHSELNMSSLELGDSALYFCASSLGTGYGYTFGSGTRLTVV.